Listed below are T cell receptor beta chains from one sample, sequenced in a study of T-cell memory formation after mild COVID-19. TCRdb recomputed calls from the 5' RACE reads with MiXCR, one row per CDR3 protein. Of a few hundred thousand distinct CDR3 sequences in the sample, roughly 26% were seen once. The specimen sequenced was PBMCs or a T cell subset sorted from them (not recorded which). The receptor source for this set is an adult woman who had mild COVID-19 (a few samples of this study predate the infection). Cell type and time point are not known. Both conserved end residues are part of each CDR3. The D gene is left open where the match is weak. Some rows have no size entry. The others give once, few or many, or a class for an expanded clone.

>.|TRBJ1-5|TRBD1|TRBV2
CASSGGTGPLRDNQPQHF
TGTGCCAGCAGTGGCGGGACAGGGCCCCTCCGGGACAATCAGCCCCAGCATTTT
>many|TRBJ2-1|.|TRBV5-5
CASSKVLSSYNEQFF
TGTGCCAGCAGCAAAGTCCTGAGCTCCTACAATGAGCAGTTCTTC
>.|TRBJ2-3|TRBD2|TRBV20-1
CSALQRESSANTQYF
TGCAGTGCTCTCCAGCGGGAGTCTTCCGCAAATACGCAGTATTTT
>.|TRBJ1-2|.|TRBV20-1
CGAKTRQDGYTF
TGCGGTGCAAAGACTAGGCAGGATGGCTACACCTTC
>.|TRBJ1-2|.|TRBV7-9
CASSFSDSGRYGYTF
TGTGCCAGCAGCTTCTCCGACAGTGGCCGATATGGCTACACCTTC
>.|TRBJ2-5|.|TRBV12-3/TRBV12-4
CASSANPETQYF
TGTGCCAGCAGTGCCAACCCGGAGACCCAGTACTTC
>.|TRBJ2-5|.|TRBV27
CASSAKGLQETQYF
TGTGCCAGCAGTGCGAAGGGTCTACAAGAGACCCAGTACTTC
>.|TRBJ2-7|TRBD1|TRBV27
CDSTPRYRGSYEQYF
TGTGACAGCACCCCCAGGTACAGGGGATCCTACGAGCAGTACTTC
>.|TRBJ2-7|.|TRBV28
CASSWAGRLYEQYF
TGTGCCAGCAGTTGGGCAGGGAGATTGTACGAGCAGTACTTC
>.|TRBJ2-1|TRBD2|TRBV5-1
CASSSGTSGSGRYNEQFF
TGCGCCAGCAGCTCCGGGACTAGCGGGAGTGGTCGGTACAATGAGCAGTTCTTC
>few|TRBJ1-5|.|TRBV28
CASSFSPENQPQHF
TGTGCCAGCAGTTTCTCCCCTGAGAATCAGCCCCAGCATTTT
>.|TRBJ2-3|TRBD2|TRBV7-6
CASSPARGGSTDTQYF
TGTGCCAGCAGCCCGGCCCGGGGGGGGAGCACAGATACGCAGTATTTT
>few|TRBJ2-7|.|TRBV9
CASSVGIAQRPYEQYF
TGTGCCAGCAGCGTAGGTATAGCCCAACGCCCCTACGAGCAGTACTTC
>.|TRBJ1-3|TRBD1|TRBV9
CASTTEGASGNTIYF
TGTGCCAGCACGACGGAGGGGGCTTCTGGAAACACCATATATTTT
>few|TRBJ2-7|.|TRBV3-1
CASSQVEYEQYF
TGTGCCAGCAGCCAGGTTGAATACGAGCAGTACTTC
>few|TRBJ2-5|TRBD2|TRBV7-9
CASSFYIAGVETQYF
TGTGCCAGCAGCTTCTACATAGCGGGAGTGGAGACCCAGTACTTC
>few|TRBJ2-5|.|TRBV24-1
CATRDSKETQYF
TGTGCCACCAGAGACAGTAAAGAGACCCAGTACTTC
>.|TRBJ2-7|.|TRBV20-1
CSAIRGASEYEQYF
TGCAGTGCGATTCGAGGAGCTAGCGAGTACGAGCAGTACTTC
>.|TRBJ2-7|.|TRBV15
CATSSEGGGSYEQYF
TGTGCCACCAGCAGCGAAGGGGGGGGATCCTACGAGCAGTACTTC
>few|TRBJ1-6|.|TRBV27
CASSFTGEIGSPLHF
TGTGCCAGCAGTTTTACGGGTGAAATAGGGTCACCCCTCCACTTT
>.|TRBJ2-5|TRBD1|TRBV5-1
CASSLLGGEETQYF
TGCGCCAGCAGCTTATTAGGGGGCGAAGAGACCCAGTACTTC
>few|TRBJ2-1|TRBD2|TRBV18
CASSPWGGWNEQFF
TGTGCCAGCTCACCGTGGGGGGGTTGGAATGAGCAGTTCTTC
>many|TRBJ2-3|.|TRBV7-2
CASSLNKAGTDTQYF
TGTGCCAGCAGCTTAAACAAGGCTGGCACAGATACGCAGTATTTT
>.|TRBJ2-7|TRBD1|TRBV6-2/TRBV6-3
CASSYSGQGDREQYF
TGTGCCAGCAGTTACTCGGGACAGGGGGATCGGGAGCAGTACTTC
>few|TRBJ1-3|TRBD1|TRBV6-6
CASSQQGTGNTIYF
TGTGCCAGCAGCCAACAGGGGACTGGAAACACCATATATTTT
>few|TRBJ1-2|TRBD1|TRBV4-2
CASSLPDREYYGYTF
TGTGCCAGCAGCCTGCCGGACAGGGAATACTATGGCTACACCTTC
>few|TRBJ2-3|.|TRBV20-1
CSARRGGPRTDTQYF
TGCAGTGCTAGAAGGGGGGGCCCGAGAACAGATACGCAGTATTTT